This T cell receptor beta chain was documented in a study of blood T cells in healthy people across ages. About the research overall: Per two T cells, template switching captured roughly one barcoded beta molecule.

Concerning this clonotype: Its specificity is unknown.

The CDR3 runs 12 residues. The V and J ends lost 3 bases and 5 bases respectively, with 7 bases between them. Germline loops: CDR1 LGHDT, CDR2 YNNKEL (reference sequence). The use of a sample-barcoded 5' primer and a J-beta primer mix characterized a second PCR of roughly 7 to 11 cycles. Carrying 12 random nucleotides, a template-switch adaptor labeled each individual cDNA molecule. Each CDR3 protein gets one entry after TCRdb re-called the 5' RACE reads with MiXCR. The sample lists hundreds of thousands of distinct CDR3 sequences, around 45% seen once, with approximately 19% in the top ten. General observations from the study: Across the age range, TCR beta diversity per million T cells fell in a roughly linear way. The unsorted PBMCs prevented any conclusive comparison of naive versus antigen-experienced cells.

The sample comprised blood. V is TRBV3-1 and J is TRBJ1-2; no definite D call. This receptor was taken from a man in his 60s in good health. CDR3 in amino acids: CASSQREYGYTF. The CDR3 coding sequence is TGTGCCAGCAGCCAGCGGGAGTATGGCTACACCTTC.